This passage covers 25 T cell receptor beta chains from one sample sequenced in a study of technical replicates of blood from a handful of donors. TCRdb keeps only in-frame clones here, not all; method: immunoSEQ multiplex PCR. The table includes about 50,000 clones, more than 85% detected once. Sequenced input: PBMCs. The receptor source for this set is a human donor in good health. Some clones in this sample may be carry-over from other donors' samples.

J is TRBJ1-5 and V is TRBV16; D not certain. Between the trimmed V and J ends, which lost 4 bases and 8 bases, there was a span of 12 bases. The CDR3 has 13 amino acids. CDR1 is KGHSY, CDR2 FQNENV, per germline. The CDR3 loop reads CASSREHGEPQHF. In nucleotides, the CDR3 is TGTGCCAGCAGCCGAGAGCACGGGGAGCCCCAGCATTTT.

The gene calls are TRBV9 and TRBJ1-4; 10 nucleotides agree with TRBD1. Germline V lookup: CDR1 SGDLS, CDR2 YYNGEE. This CDR3 is 15 amino acids long. V trimming: 3 bases; J trimming: 8 bases; junction bases outside the gene matches: 7. CDR3 amino acids: CASSARTGGGEKLFF. For the CDR3, the DNA is TGTGCCAGCAGCGCGCGGACAGGGGGAGGGGAAAAACTGTTTTTT. The whole variable domain, filled in from reference TRBV9 and TRBJ1-4, reads DSGVTQTPKHLITATGQRVTLRCSPRSGDLSVYWYQQSLDQGLQFLIQYYNGEERAKGNILERFSAQQFPDLHSELNLSSLELGDSALYFCASSARTGGGEKLFFGSGTQLSVL.

This clone was observed a few times. V usage is TRBV19 and J usage is TRBJ2-3, with TRBD2 matching 14 bases. Germline CDR1 LNHDA, CDR2 SQIVND (reference sequence). V dropped 5 bases and J dropped 5; count of bases not matched to a gene: 9. The CDR3 totals 17 residues. The chain's CDR3 is CASSSPTSGGAKDTQYF. DNA of the CDR3: TGTGCCAGTAGTTCCCCGACTAGCGGGGGGGCAAAAGATACGCAGTATTTT.

The J gene is TRBJ1-4, the V gene TRBV7-9, with TRBD1 matching 9 bases. This CDR3 is 15 amino acids long. V shed 5 bases, J shed 6 bases, and the junction held 7 bases outside the gene matches. The V gene's germline CDR1 is SEHNR and CDR2 FQNEAQ (reference sequence). The DNA of the CDR3 is TGTGCCAGCAGCCCACGGACAGGGGATGATGAAAAACTGTTTTTT. As protein: CASSPRTGDDEKLFF. The full variable domain, in which reference TRBV7-9 and TRBJ1-4 provide the parts outside the CDR3, is DTGVSQNPRHKITKRGQNVTFRCDPISEHNRLYWYRQTLGQGPEFLTYFQNEAQLEKSRLLSDRFSAERPKGSFSTLEIQRTEQGDSAMYLCASSPRTGDDEKLFFGSGTQLSVL.

The rearrangement uses TRBV7-3 and TRBJ1-1; D is unresolved. With 5 bases removed from V and 1 base from J, the gap between germline ends came to 8 bases. The germline CDR1 and CDR2 sequences are SGHTA and FQGTGA. The CDR3 length is 13 residues. This chain's CDR3 is CASSPQWNTEAFF. The CDR3 coding sequence is TGTGCCAGCAGCCCACAATGGAACACTGAAGCTTTCTTT. Full variable domain (remainder filled in from reference TRBV7-3 and TRBJ1-1): GAGVSQTPSNKVTEKGKYVELRCDPISGHTALYWYRQSLGQGPEFLIYFQGTGAADDSGLPNDRFFAVRPEGSVSTLKIQRTERGDSAVYLCASSPQWNTEAFFGQGTRLTVV.

The rearrangement uses TRBV19 and TRBJ2-7, with D perhaps matching TRBD1 (6 bases). The ends were cut back, 4 bases at V and 2 bases at J, with 9 bases in the middle. Germline V gene data show CDR1 as LNHDA and CDR2 as SQIVND (reference sequence). The CDR3 runs to 13 residues. The CDR3 DNA reads as TGTGCCAGTAGTAGGACAGTAACCTACGAGCAGTACTTC. Its translation: CASSRTVTYEQYF.

This clone was picked up a small number of times. This chain uses TRBV6-5 with TRBJ2-2; D call uncertain. Per the germline V gene, CDR1 is MNHEY and CDR2 is SVGAGI. This CDR3 is built from 15 residues. V gave up 3 bases and J gave up 1 base, with 9 bases separating them. CDR3 nucleotides: TGTGCCAGCAGTTATTCAGTGAAGAACACCGGGGAGCTGTTTTTT. Translated: CASSYSVKNTGELFF.

The chain links TRBV6-4 to TRBJ2-1; 8 nucleotides align to TRBD2. This CDR3 contains 15 residues. The ends lost 2 bases at V and 0 bases at J; junction bases unmatched: 0. Germline assignment: CDR1 MRHNA and CDR2 SNTAGT. CDR3 loop: CASSDLAGSYNEQFF. CDR3 DNA sequence: TGTGCCAGCAGTGACCTAGCGGGCTCCTACAATGAGCAGTTCTTC.

J is TRBJ1-2 and V is TRBV29-1; tentative D call: TRBD1 (6 bases). This CDR3 is 13 amino acids long. Germline CDR1 reads SQVTM; CDR2 reads ANQGSEA. Trimming shortened V by 8 bases and J by 4 bases, and 17 bases separated the two germline ends. Written as DNA, the CDR3 is TGCAGCACCGTCGGGGGGCTCGGCTATGGCTACACCTTC. Translating gives CSTVGGLGYGYTF.

This chain connects TRBV1 to TRBJ2-3; whether TRBD1, the table's D call, matches the DNA was not checked. TRBV1 is a documented pseudogene. This CDR3 comprises 13 residues. CDR3 nucleotide sequence: TGCACCAGCAGCCCGATTGGCACACATACGCAGTATTTT. Encoded protein: CTSSPIGTHTQYF.

This sequence joins TRBV11-2 and TRBJ2-5; 7 nucleotides line up with TRBD2. The CDR3 is 14 amino acids. J lost 0 bases, V lost 5 bases, and 3 bases had no gene match. Germline lookup yields CDR1 SGHAT and CDR2 FQNNGV. CDR3 sequence reads: CASSPGLDQETQYF. CDR3 nucleotides: TGTGCCAGCAGCCCTGGACTAGACCAAGAGACCCAGTACTTC.

The V call is TRBV5-1, the J call TRBJ2-7; TRBD2 matches at 7 bases. Per the germline V gene, CDR1 is SGHRS and CDR2 is YFSETQ. The junction had 10 bases not matched to a gene; V was cut back by 4 bases and J by 6 bases. The CDR3 runs 14 residues. DNA of the CDR3: TGCGCCAGCAGCGGAGGGCTAGCGGTCGGCGAGCAGTACTTC. This encodes CASSGGLAVGEQYF.

The rearrangement uses TRBV30 and TRBJ2-7, with TRBD2 identical over 12 bases. The CDR3 contains 15 residues. Trimming cost V 1 base and J 5 bases; bases outside gene matches: 6. The V gene's germline CDR1 is GTSNPN and CDR2 SVGIG (reference sequence). CDR3 coding DNA: TGTGCCTGGAGTGACGGGACTAGCGGGTTCGACGAGCAGTACTTC. Its protein is CAWSDGTSGFDEQYF.

J is TRBJ1-2 and V is TRBV7-9, with D perhaps TRBD1 (6 bases). The germline V gene encodes CDR1 SEHNR and CDR2 FQNEAQ (reference sequence). Trimming removed 4 bases from V and 8 bases from J, with 17 bases in between. The CDR3 totals 14 residues. The CDR3 DNA is TGTGCCAGCAGCTCAATCAGGGGATGGGAGGGCTACACCTTC. Translating it yields CASSSIRGWEGYTF.

The chain is built from TRBV5-1 and TRBJ2-5, with no clear D. V lost 0 bases and J lost 1, with 10 bases in between. The CDR3 runs 15 residues. Germline V gene data show CDR1 as SGHRS and CDR2 as YFSETQ. The CDR3 here is CASSLVAQVQETQYF. The CDR3 DNA is TGCGCCAGCAGCTTGGTGGCGCAGGTCCAAGAGACCCAGTACTTC.

J is TRBJ1-3 and V is TRBV4-3; D is undetermined. Trimming took 0 bases from V and 0 from J, leaving 15 bases between them. Germline assignment: CDR1 LGHNA and CDR2 YSLEER. The length of the CDR3 is 18 residues. CDR3: CASSQDSLPSVSGNTIYF. In DNA, the CDR3 is TGCGCCAGCAGCCAAGATTCCCTCCCTTCGGTCTCTGGAAACACCATATATTTT.

This chain connects TRBV11-2 to TRBJ2-7, with 8 bases that match TRBD2. The CDR3 length is 18 residues. Trimming cost V 2 bases and J 4 bases; bases outside gene matches: 16. In germline, CDR1 is SGHAT, CDR2 FQNNGV. As DNA, the CDR3 is TGTGCCAGCAGCTTAAGGCGCCTGGACGGGAGGGCTTTGTACGAGCAGTACTTC. It yields the protein CASSLRRLDGRALYEQYF.

The chain has TRBV6-1 and TRBJ2-2, with no clear D. The germline V and J ends were trimmed by 5 bases and 9 bases, with 4 bases remaining between them. Germline lookup yields CDR1 MNHNS and CDR2 SASEGT. CDR3 length: 10 residues. The CDR3 region has the DNA TGTGCCAGCAGTCTCCGGGAGCTGTTTTTT. It encodes CASSLRELFF.

The chain recombines TRBV1 with TRBJ1-6; the table's D call of TRBD1 was not tested on the DNA. TRBV1 is a pseudogene. The CDR3 sequence is 16 residues long. The CDR3: CTSSQGLGQLDSPLHF. In DNA, the CDR3 is TGCACCAGCAGCCAAGGTCTGGGACAGCTAGATTCACCCCTCCACTTT.

The chain employs TRBV4-1 and TRBJ2-1; 16 bases are shared with TRBD2. CDR1 MGHRA and CDR2 YSYEKL come from the germline V gene. This CDR3 is built from 17 residues. V dropped 0 bases and J dropped 8; count of bases not matched to a gene: 4. CDR3 residues: CASSQEGLAGGPHEQFF. CDR3 DNA sequence: TGCGCCAGCAGCCAAGAGGGACTAGCGGGAGGGCCCCATGAGCAGTTCTTC.

The count of this clone is one. This chain uses TRBV12-5 with TRBJ1-5; possible D gene TRBD1, 5 bases. The CDR3 extends over 15 amino acids. In germline, CDR1 is LGHNT, CDR2 FRNRAP. Trimming pared 1 base from V and 0 bases from J, leaving 7 bases between. The CDR3 spells CASGLAGYSNQPQHF. Here the CDR3 DNA reads TGTGCTAGTGGTTTGGCAGGGTATAGCAATCAGCCCCAGCATTTT.

The genes are TRBV10-3 and TRBJ1-4, with D perhaps TRBD1 (5 bases). CDR3 length equals 14 residues. V was clipped by 3 bases and J by 5 bases, with 10 bases between them. CDR1 and CDR2 (germline): ENHRY, SYGVKD. The CDR3 DNA is TGTGCCATCAGTGACAGGGCGATGAATGAAAAACTGTTTTTT. Its protein product is CAISDRAMNEKLFF.

The J gene is TRBJ2-1, the V gene TRBV4-1; 8 bases align to TRBD2. Germline CDR1 reads MGHRA; CDR2 reads YSYEKL. J lost 8 bases, V lost 1 base, and 7 bases had no gene match. The CDR3 has 15 residues. The CDR3 here is CASSQGAREVYEQFF. CDR3 sequence (DNA): TGCGCCAGCAGCCAAGGTGCGCGGGAGGTATATGAGCAGTTCTTC.

The chain recombines TRBV5-1 with TRBJ2-6; possibly TRBD1 for D (5 bases). The CDR3 has 15 residues. V was trimmed by 4 bases and J by 4 bases, leaving 12 bases between them. The germline V gene has CDR1 SGHRS and CDR2 YFSETQ. CDR3 nucleotide sequence: TGCGCCAGCAGCCTTGCAGGGTCGGGGGCCAACGTCCTGACTTTC. Translating it yields CASSLAGSGANVLTF.

About this clone itself: Its ends do not fully match the called genes, so a read error is possible. This sequence joins TRBV5-1 and TRBJ2-3; 8 bases are a match to TRBD2. From germline, CDR1 is SGHRS and CDR2 YFSETQ. The CDR3 runs to 14 residues. The CDR3 bases are TGCGCCAGCAGCTGGACTAGCAGCACGGATACGCAGTATTTT. Translating gives CASSWTSSTDTQYF.